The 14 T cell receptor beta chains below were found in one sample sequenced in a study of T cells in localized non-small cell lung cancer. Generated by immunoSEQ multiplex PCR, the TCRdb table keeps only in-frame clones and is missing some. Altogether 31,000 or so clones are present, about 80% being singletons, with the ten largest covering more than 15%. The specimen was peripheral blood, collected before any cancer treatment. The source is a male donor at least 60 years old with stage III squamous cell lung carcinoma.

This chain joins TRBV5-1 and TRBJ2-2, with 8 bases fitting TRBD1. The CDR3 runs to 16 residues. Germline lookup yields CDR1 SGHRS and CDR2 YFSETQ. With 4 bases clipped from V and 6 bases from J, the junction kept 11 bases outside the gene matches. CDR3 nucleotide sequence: TGCGCCAGCAGCCCTCGACAGGGGCAGGGGGCCGGGGAGCTGTTTTTT. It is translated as CASSPRQGQGAGELFF.

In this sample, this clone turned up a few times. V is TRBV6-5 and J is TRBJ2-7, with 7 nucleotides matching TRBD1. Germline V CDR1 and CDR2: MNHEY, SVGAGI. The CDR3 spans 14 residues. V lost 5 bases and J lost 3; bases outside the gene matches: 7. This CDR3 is CASSLTGSLYEQYF. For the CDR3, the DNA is TGTGCCAGCAGTCTGACAGGGTCACTCTACGAGCAGTACTTC.

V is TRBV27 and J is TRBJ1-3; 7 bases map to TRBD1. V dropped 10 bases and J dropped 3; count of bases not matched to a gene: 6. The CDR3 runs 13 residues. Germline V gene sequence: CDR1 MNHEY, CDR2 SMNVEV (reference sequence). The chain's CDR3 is CATMTGSGNTIYF. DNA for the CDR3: TGTGCCACCATGACAGGGAGTGGAAACACCATATATTTT.

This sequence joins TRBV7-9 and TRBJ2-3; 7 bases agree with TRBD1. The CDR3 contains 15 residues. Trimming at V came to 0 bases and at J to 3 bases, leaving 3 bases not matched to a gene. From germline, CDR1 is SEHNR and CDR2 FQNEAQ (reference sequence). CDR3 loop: CASSLADRDTDTQYF. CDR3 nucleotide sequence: TGTGCCAGCAGCTTAGCTGACAGGGATACAGATACGCAGTATTTT.

This CDR3 reads CASSVNQETQYF. The CDR3 region has the DNA TGTGCCAGCAGCGTAAACCAAGAGACCCAGTACTTC. J is TRBJ2-5 and V is TRBV9; D remains ambiguous. The CDR3 has 12 residues. Between the trimmed V and J ends, which lost 1 base and 0 bases, there was a span of 1 base. CDR1 SGDLS and CDR2 YYNGEE come from the germline V gene.

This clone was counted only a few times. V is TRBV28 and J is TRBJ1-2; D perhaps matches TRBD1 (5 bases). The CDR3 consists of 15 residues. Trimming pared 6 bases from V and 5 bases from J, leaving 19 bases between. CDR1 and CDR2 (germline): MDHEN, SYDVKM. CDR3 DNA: TGTGCCAGCAGAGCGGGAGGGGAAAGTGGATATGGCTACACCTTC. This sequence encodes CASRAGGESGYGYTF.

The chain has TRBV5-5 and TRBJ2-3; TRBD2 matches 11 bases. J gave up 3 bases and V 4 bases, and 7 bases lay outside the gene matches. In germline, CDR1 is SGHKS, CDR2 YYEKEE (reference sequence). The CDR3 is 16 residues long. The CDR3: CASSPLTSGRTDTQYF. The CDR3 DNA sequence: TGTGCCAGCAGCCCCCTCACTAGCGGGAGAACAGATACGCAGTATTTT.

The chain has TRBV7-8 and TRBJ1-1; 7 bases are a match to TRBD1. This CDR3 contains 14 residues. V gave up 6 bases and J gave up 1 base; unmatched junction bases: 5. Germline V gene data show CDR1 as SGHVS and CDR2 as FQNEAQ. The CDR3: CASRTGQENTEAFF. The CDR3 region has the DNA TGTGCCAGCAGAACAGGACAGGAGAACACTGAAGCTTTCTTT.

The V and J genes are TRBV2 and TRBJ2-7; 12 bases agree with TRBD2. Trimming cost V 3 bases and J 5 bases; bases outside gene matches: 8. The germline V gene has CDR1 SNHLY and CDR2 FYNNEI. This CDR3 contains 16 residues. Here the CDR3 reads CASSDRELAGGDEQYF. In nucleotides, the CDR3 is TGTGCCAGCAGTGATAGGGAACTAGCGGGAGGTGACGAGCAGTACTTC.

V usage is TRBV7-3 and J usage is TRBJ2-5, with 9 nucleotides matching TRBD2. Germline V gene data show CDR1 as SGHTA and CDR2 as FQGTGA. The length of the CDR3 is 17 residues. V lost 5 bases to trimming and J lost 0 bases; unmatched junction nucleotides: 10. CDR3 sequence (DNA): TGTGCCAGCAGCCTCACGGGGCTAGCGGGAAACCAAGAGACCCAGTACTTC. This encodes CASSLTGLAGNQETQYF. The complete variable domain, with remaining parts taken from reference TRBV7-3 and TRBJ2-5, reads GAGVSQTPSNKVTEKGKYVELRCDPISGHTALYWYRQSLGQGPEFLIYFQGTGAADDSGLPNDRFFAVRPEGSVSTLKIQRTERGDSAVYLCASSLTGLAGNQETQYFGPGTRLLVL.

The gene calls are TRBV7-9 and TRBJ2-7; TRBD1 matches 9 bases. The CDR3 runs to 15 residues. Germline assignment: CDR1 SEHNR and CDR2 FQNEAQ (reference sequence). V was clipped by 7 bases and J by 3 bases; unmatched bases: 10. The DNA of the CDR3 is TGTGCCAGCATCCCCACCGACAGGGGGGGCTACGAGCAGTACTTC. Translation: CASIPTDRGGYEQYF.

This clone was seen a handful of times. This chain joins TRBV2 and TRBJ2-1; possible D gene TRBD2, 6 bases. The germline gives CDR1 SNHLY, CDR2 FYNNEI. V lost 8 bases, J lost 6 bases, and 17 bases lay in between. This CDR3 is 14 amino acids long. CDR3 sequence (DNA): TGTGCCAGCCGGGATACGGCTAGCGTCAATGAGCAGTTCTTC. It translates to CASRDTASVNEQFF.

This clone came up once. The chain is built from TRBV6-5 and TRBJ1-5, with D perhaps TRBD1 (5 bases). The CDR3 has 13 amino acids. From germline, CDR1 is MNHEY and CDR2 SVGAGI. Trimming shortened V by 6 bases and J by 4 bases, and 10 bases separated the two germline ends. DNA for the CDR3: TGTGCCAGCAGCCGGGGGGAAAATCAGCCCCAGCATTTT. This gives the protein CASSRGENQPQHF.

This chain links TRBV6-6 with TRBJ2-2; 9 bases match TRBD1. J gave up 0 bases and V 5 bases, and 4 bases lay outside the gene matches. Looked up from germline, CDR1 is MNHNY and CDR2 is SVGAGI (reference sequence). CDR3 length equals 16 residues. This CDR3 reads CASSPGQGTNTGELFF. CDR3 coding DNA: TGTGCCAGCAGTCCCGGACAGGGGACGAACACCGGGGAGCTGTTTTTT.